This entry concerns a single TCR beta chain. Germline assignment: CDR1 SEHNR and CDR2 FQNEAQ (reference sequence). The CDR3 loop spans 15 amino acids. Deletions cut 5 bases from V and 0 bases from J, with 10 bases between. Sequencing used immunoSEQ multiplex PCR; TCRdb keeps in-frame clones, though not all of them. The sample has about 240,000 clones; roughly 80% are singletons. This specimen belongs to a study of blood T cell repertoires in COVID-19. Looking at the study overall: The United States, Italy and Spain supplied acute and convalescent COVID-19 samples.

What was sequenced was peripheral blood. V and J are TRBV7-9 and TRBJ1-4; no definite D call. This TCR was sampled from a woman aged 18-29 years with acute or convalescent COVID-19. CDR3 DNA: TGTGCCAGCAGCGTCGAGCAGGCAACTAATGAAAAACTGTTTTTT. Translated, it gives CASSVEQATNEKLFF.